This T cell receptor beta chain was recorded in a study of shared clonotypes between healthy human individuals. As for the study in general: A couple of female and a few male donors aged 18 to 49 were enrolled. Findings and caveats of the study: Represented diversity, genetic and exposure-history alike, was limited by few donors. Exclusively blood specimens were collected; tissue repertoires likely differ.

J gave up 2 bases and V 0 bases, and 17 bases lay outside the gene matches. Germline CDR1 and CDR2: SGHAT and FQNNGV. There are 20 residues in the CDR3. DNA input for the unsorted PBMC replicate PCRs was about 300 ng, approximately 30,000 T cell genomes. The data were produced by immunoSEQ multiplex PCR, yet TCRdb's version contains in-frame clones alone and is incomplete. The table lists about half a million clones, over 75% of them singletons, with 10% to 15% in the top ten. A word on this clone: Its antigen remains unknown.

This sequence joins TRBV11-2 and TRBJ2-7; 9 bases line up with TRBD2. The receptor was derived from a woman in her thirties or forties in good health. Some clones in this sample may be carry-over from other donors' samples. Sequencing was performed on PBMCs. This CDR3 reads CASSLERGREGRLRAYEQYF. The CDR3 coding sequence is TGTGCCAGCAGCTTAGAAAGAGGGCGGGAGGGCCGTCTCAGGGCCTACGAGCAGTACTTC.